This TCR beta chain was found in a study of PD-1 blockade in mismatch repair-deficient tumors. Overall study results and limits: Tumor-resident clones, often undetectable pretreatment in blood, expanded then contracted after pembrolizumab.

TCRdb's table, derived via immunoSEQ multiplex PCR, lists solely in-frame clones and lacks some. This table holds some 110,000 clones, 65% to 80% found once. Unmatched junction bases numbered 3, after V lost 7 bases and J lost 0 bases. The CDR3 is 14 residues long. The V gene's germline CDR1 is MNHEY and CDR2 SVGAGI. For this clone: As yet, its antigen is unknown.

This chain connects TRBV6-5 to TRBJ2-1, with 7 bases lining up with TRBD2. The sample was peripheral blood, taken 60 weeks after starting pembrolizumab. The receptor was isolated from an adult with mismatch repair-deficient cancer. The CDR3 spells CASNGGSSYNEQFF. CDR3 nucleotide sequence: TGTGCCAGCAATGGCGGGAGCTCCTACAATGAGCAGTTCTTC.